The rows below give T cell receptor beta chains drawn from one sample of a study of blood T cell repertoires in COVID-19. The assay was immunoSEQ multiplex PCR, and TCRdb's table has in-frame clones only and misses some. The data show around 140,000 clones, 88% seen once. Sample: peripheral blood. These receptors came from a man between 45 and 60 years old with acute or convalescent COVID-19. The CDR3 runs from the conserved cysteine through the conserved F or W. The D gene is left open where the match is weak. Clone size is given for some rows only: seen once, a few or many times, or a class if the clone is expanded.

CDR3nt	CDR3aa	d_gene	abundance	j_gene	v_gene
TGTGCCAGCAGCGCCGGGACAGAGCGCAATCAGCCCCAGCATTTT	CASSAGTERNQPQHF	TRBD1	.	TRBJ1-5	TRBV9
TGCGCCAGCAGAGAAGCGTCAGGGAGCAATCAGCCCCAGCATTTT	CASREASGSNQPQHF	.	.	TRBJ1-5	TRBV5-1
TGTGCCAGCAGCTTAGGAGGGACAAATATCAACGAGCAGTACTTC	CASSLGGTNINEQYF	.	.	TRBJ2-7	TRBV11-3
TGTGCCAGCAGGCACAGGGGTTTCAGTGATTCACCCCTCCACTTT	CASRHRGFSDSPLHF	TRBD1	.	TRBJ1-6	TRBV2
TGCAGCGTCGGACAGGTTGCTAACTATGGCTACACCTTC	CSVGQVANYGYTF	TRBD1	.	TRBJ1-2	TRBV29-1
TGTGCCAGCACTACGTTTCAGGGGAGCTCACCCCTCCACTTT	CASTTFQGSSPLHF	.	.	TRBJ1-6	TRBV6-5
TGTGCCAGTAGTACCTACTTCTCCTCTGGAAACACCATATATTTT	CASSTYFSSGNTIYF	.	once	TRBJ1-3	TRBV19
TGTGCCAGCAGCCACGGTGGTAGCGGGGCCTACAATGAGCAGTTCTTC	CASSHGGSGAYNEQFF	TRBD2	.	TRBJ2-1	TRBV3-1/TRBV3-2
TGTGCCAGCAGCTTGTTGTCTAGCGTTGGTGAGCAGTTCTTC	CASSLLSSVGEQFF	.	.	TRBJ2-1	TRBV5-6
TGCGCCAGCAGCTTGCAGGGGCCGAACACTGAAGCTTTCTTT	CASSLQGPNTEAFF	.	.	TRBJ1-1	TRBV5-1
TGTGCCAGCAGCCCTGGACAGGGGGCCAATGAGCAGTTCTTC	CASSPGQGANEQFF	TRBD1	few	TRBJ2-1	TRBV4-2
TGTGCCAGTAGTAGGGACAGTGGGGCCGAGGCTTCACCCCTCCACTTT	CASSRDSGAEASPLHF	TRBD1	.	TRBJ1-6	TRBV19
TGTGCCAGCAGCCCGGGACTCGCTTTTAGCACCTTC	CASSPGLAFSTF	.	.	TRBJ1-2	TRBV7-9
TGTGCCAGCAGTTTACAGGGAAGACATTCACCCCTCCACTTT	CASSLQGRHSPLHF	.	.	TRBJ1-6	TRBV28
TGTGCCACCAGCAGAGATCAAATGGGAGCTTCACCCCTCCACTTT	CATSRDQMGASPLHF	.	.	TRBJ1-6	TRBV15
TGTGCTAGTGGTTTGGGAAACAGGGGAAACACCGGGGAGCTGTTTTTT	CASGLGNRGNTGELFF	TRBD1	.	TRBJ2-2	TRBV12-5
TGTGCCAGCAGTGAGGGGCCGGCGAACACTGAAGCTTTCTTT	CASSEGPANTEAFF	.	.	TRBJ1-1	TRBV6-1
TGTGCCAGCAGCAAAACAGGGGTCACTGAAGCTTTCTTT	CASSKTGVTEAFF	TRBD1	.	TRBJ1-1	TRBV7-9
TGCGCCAGCAGCGATAGGAGCGGGGCCTACGAGCAGTACTTC	CASSDRSGAYEQYF	TRBD2	.	TRBJ2-7	TRBV5-1
TGTGCCAGCAGTTTTCGCTTTACGGGGGGCCGGGGGTCCTACGAGCAGTACTTC	CASSFRFTGGRGSYEQYF	.	.	TRBJ2-7	TRBV27
TGTGCCAGCAGTTTAACTAGGAATTCACCCCTCCACTTT	CASSLTRNSPLHF	.	once	TRBJ1-6	TRBV28
TGTGCCAGCAGCTTGTTACAGGGCCTGAACACTGAAGCTTTCTTT	CASSLLQGLNTEAFF	.	once	TRBJ1-1	TRBV5-6
TGTGCCAGCAGCAGGCAGGGCCCAGATACGCAGTATTTT	CASSRQGPDTQYF	.	.	TRBJ2-3	TRBV3-1/TRBV3-2
TGTGCCAGCAGCCCGGGGACAGATACGCAGTATTTT	CASSPGTDTQYF	.	once	TRBJ2-3	TRBV9
TGCGCCAGCAGCTTGGGGGCGGGACCGAACACCGGGGAGCTGTTTTTT	CASSLGAGPNTGELFF	.	.	TRBJ2-2	TRBV5-1
TGTGCCAGCAGCCTCCCCCGCGGGGAGCTGTTTTTT	CASSLPRGELFF	.	.	TRBJ2-2	TRBV11-2
TGTGCCAGCAGCCACCCGTGGACTAGCGGCGCCAGGGCCCAGTACTTC	CASSHPWTSGARAQYF	TRBD2	.	TRBJ2-5	TRBV3-1/TRBV3-2
TGTGCCAGCAGTCAGCTGCTAGCGGGAGCTCGCTATGAGCAGTTCTTC	CASSQLLAGARYEQFF	TRBD2	few	TRBJ2-1	TRBV6-6
TGCGCCAGCAGCCCTCGGGGGCGCGGGGGGACTCATTTGGCCTACAATGAGCAGTTCTTC	CASSPRGRGGTHLAYNEQFF	TRBD2	.	TRBJ2-1	TRBV5-1
TGTGCCAGCGGACTGTACGGAGATACGCAGTATTTT	CASGLYGDTQYF	.	.	TRBJ2-3	TRBV6-5
TGTGCCAGCAGTCAGGCACCATTCCGCAATCAGCCCCAGCATTTT	CASSQAPFRNQPQHF	.	.	TRBJ1-5	TRBV2
TGTGCCAGCAGCTTGAACAGGGGCAACAATGAGCAGTTCTTC	CASSLNRGNNEQFF	TRBD1	.	TRBJ2-1	TRBV7-2
TGCAGCGTTGAAGATCTCAAGAGGGGGGGTAGCGCAGATACGCAGTATTTT	CSVEDLKRGGSADTQYF	.	.	TRBJ2-3	TRBV29-1
TGTGCCAGCACCTCCGGGGCTAGCGTGTACAATGAGCAGTTCTTC	CASTSGASVYNEQFF	.	.	TRBJ2-1	TRBV28
TGTGCCAGCAGTTACAGCAGCGTTCTTCCCCAGCATTTT	CASSYSSVLPQHF	.	few	TRBJ1-5	TRBV6-5
TGCAGCGTTGCCGACAGGGCGAATAATGAAAAACTGTTTTTT	CSVADRANNEKLFF	TRBD1	.	TRBJ1-4	TRBV29-1
TGTGCCAGTAGTATAGAAGGGGGTGGAAGCAATCAGCCCCAGCATTTT	CASSIEGGGSNQPQHF	.	.	TRBJ1-5	TRBV19
TGTGCCAGCCGCCGGGACAGGGGGGCAGATACGCAGTATTTT	CASRRDRGADTQYF	TRBD1	once	TRBJ2-3	TRBV3-1/TRBV3-2